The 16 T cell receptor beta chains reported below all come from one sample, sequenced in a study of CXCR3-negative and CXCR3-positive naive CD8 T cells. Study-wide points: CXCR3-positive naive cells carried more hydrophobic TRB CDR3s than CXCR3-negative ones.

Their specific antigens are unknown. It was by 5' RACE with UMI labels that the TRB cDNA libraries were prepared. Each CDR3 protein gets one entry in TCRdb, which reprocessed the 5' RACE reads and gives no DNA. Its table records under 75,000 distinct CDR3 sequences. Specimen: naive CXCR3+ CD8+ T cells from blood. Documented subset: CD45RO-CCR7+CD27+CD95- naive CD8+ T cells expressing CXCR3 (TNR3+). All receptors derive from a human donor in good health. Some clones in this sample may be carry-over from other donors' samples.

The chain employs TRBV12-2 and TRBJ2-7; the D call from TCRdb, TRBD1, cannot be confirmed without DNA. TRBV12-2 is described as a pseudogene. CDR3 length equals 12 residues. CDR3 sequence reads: CASRPPGHEQYF.

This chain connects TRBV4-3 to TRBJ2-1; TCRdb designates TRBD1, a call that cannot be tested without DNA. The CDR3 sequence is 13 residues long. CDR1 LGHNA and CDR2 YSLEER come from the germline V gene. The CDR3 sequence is CASSQPGAVEQFF.

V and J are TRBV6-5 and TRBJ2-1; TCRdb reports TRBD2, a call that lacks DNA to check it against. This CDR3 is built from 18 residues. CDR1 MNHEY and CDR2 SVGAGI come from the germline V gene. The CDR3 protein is CASSYSSLAGGRRDEQFF.

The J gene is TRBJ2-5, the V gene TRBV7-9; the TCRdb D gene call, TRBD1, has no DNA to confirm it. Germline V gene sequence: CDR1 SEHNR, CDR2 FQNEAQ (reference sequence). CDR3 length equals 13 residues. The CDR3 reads CASSPRGRETQYF.

CDR3 loop: CASTYSGTGVEQYF. V and J are TRBV28 and TRBJ2-7; as DNA is missing, the TRBD1 call by TCRdb cannot be tested. The CDR3 extends over 14 amino acids. From germline, CDR1 is MDHEN and CDR2 SYDVKM.

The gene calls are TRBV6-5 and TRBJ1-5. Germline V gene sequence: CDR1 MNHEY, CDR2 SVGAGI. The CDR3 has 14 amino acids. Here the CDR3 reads CASSYSIRNQPQHF.

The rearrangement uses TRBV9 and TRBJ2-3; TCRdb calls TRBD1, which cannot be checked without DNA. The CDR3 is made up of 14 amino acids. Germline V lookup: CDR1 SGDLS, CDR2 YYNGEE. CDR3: CASSGGTGMDTQYF.

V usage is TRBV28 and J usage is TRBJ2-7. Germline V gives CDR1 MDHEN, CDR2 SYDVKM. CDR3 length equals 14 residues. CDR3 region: CASSLVQVYYEQYF.

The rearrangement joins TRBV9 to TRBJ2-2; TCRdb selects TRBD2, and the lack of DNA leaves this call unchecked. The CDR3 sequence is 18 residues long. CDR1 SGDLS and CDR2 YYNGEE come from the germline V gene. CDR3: CASSVVSSGGLNTGELFF.

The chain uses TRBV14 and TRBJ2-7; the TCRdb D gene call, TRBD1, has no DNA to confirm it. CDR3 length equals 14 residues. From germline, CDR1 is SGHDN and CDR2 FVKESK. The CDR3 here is CASSQAGQGYEQYF.

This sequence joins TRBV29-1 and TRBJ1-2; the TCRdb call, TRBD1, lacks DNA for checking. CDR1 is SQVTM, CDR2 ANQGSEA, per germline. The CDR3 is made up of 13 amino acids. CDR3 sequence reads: CSVALAGGLGYTF.

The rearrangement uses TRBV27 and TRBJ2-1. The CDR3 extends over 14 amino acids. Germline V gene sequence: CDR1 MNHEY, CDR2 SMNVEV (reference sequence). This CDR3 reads CASRGILPYNEQFF.

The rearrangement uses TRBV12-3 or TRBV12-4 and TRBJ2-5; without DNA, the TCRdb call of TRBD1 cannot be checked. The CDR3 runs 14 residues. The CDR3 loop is CASSFGGNLETQYF.

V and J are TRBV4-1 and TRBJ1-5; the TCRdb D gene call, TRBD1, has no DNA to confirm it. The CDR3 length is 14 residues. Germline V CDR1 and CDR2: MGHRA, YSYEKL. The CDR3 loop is CASSQGGGGQPQHF.

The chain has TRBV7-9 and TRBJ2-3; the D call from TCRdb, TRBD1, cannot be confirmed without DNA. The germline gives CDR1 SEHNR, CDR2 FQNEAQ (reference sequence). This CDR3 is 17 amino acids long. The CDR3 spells CASSPQRPGASTDTQYF.

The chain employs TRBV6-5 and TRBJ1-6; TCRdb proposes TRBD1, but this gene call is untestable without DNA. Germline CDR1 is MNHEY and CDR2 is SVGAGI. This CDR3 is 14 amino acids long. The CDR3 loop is CASKRTVGHSPLHF.